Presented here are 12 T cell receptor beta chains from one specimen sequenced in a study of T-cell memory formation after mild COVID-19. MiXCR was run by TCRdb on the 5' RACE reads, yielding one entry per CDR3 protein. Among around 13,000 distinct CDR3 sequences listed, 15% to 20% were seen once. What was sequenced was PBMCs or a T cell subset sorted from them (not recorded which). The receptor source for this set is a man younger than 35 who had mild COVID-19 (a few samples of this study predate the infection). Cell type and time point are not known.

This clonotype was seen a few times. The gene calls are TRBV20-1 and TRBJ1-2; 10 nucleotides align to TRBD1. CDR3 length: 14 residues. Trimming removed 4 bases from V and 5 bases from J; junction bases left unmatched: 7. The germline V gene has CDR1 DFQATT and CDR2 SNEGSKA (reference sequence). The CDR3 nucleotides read TGCAGTGCTAATAGACAGGGGGCTGGATATGGCTACACCTTC. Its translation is CSANRQGAGYGYTF.

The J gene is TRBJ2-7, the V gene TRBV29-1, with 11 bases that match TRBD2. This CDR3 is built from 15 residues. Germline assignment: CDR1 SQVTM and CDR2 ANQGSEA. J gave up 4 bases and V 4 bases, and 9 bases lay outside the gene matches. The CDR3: CSVGGLAGNPYEQYV. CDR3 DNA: TGCAGCGTTGGTGGACTAGCGGGTAACCCTTACGAGCAGTACGTC.

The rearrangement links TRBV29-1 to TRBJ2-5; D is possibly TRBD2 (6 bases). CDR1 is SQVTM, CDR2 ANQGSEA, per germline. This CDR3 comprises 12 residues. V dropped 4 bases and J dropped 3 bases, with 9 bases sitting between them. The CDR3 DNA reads TGCAGCGTTGGGTTAGCGGAAGAGACCCAGTACTTC. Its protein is CSVGLAEETQYF.

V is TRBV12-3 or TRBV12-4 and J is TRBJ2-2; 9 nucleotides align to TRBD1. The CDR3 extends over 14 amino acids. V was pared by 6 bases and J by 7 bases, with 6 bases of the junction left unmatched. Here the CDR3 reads CASRPGQGYGELFF. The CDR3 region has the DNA TGTGCCAGCAGACCGGGACAGGGCTACGGGGAGCTGTTTTTT.

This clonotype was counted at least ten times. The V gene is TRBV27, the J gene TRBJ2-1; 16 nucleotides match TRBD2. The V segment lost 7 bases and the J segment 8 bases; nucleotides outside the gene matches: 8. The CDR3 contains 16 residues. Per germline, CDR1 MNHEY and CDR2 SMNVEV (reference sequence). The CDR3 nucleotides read TGTGCCAGCACCCCGGGACTAGCGGGGGGGCGCGATGAGCAGTTCTTC. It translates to CASTPGLAGGRDEQFF.

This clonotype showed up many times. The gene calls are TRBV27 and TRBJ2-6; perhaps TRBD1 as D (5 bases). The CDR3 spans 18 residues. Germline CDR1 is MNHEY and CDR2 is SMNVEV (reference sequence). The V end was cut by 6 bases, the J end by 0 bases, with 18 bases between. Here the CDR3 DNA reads TGTGCCAGCAGCGAACCCTTCTTCGACAGCTCTGGGGCCAACGTCCTGACTTTC. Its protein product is CASSEPFFDSSGANVLTF.

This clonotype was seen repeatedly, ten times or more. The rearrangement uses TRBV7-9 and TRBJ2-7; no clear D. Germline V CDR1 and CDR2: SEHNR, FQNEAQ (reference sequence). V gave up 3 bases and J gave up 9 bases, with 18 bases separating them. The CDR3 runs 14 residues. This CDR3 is CASSLGGPLGMQYF. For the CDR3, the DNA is TGTGCCAGCAGCTTGGGCGGTCCGCTCGGCATGCAGTACTTC.

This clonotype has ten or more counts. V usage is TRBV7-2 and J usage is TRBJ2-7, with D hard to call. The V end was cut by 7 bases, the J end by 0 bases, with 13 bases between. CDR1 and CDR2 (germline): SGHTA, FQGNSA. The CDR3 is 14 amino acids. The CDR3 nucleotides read TGTGCCAGCACCCTTTGGGGTGGCTCCTACGAGCAGTACTTC. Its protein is CASTLWGGSYEQYF.

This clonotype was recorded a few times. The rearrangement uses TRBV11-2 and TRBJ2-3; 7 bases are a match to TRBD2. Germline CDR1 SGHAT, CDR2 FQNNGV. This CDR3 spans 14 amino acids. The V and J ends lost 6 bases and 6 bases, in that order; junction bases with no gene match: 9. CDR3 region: CASRSRAGEDTQYF. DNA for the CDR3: TGTGCCAGCAGATCCCGTGCGGGGGAGGATACGCAGTATTTT. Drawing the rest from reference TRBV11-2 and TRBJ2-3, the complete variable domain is EAGVAQSPRYKIIEKRQSVAFWCNPISGHATLYWYQQILGQGPKLLIQFQNNGVVDDSQLPKDRFSAERLKGVDSTLKIQPAKLEDSAVYLCASRSRAGEDTQYFGPGTRLTVL.

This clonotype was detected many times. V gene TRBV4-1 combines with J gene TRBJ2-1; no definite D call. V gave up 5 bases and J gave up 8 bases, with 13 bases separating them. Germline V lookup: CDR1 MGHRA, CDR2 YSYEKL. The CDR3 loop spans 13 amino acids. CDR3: CASSLRTVHEQFF. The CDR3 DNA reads TGCGCCAGCAGCTTGCGAACGGTGCATGAGCAGTTCTTC.

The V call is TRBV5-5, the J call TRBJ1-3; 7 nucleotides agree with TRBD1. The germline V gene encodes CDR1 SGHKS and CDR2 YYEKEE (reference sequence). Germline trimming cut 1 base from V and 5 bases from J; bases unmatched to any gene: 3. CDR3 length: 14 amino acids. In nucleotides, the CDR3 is TGTGCCAGCAGCTTGACAGGGGAACGAAACACCATATATTTT. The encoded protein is CASSLTGERNTIYF.

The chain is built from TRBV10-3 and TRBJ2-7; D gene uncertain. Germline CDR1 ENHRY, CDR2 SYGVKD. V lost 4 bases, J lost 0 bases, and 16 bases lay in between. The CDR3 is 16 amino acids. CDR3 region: CAISGALADSSYEQYF. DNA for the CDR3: TGTGCCATCAGTGGGGCCCTGGCAGATTCCTCCTACGAGCAGTACTTC.